One sample yielded the 3 T cell receptor beta chains listed below, sequenced in a study of blood T cell repertoires in COVID-19. Profiling relied on immunoSEQ multiplex PCR, and the TCRdb table lists in-frame clones only, not all of them. Here the sample spans 250,000 to 300,000 clones, around 87% being singletons. Sequencing was done on a sample of peripheral blood. These receptors were collected from a woman aged 40 to 50 who had recovered from COVID-19.

The rearrangement links TRBV5-1 to TRBJ2-3; D call uncertain. The germline CDR1 and CDR2 sequences are SGHRS and YFSETQ. V was cut by 4 bases and J by 2 bases, with 5 bases left in between. This CDR3 region has 12 residues. Here the CDR3 DNA reads TGCGCCAGCAGCCCCTACACAGATACGCAGTATTTT. Translated, it gives CASSPYTDTQYF.

The CDR3 loop is CASSRRQGARETQYF. CDR3 in DNA: TGTGCCAGCAGTCGGCGACAGGGGGCACGGGAGACCCAGTACTTC. The chain couples TRBV27 to TRBJ2-5; 10 bases are a match to TRBD1. The CDR3 sequence is 15 residues long. Trimming took 5 bases from V and 5 from J; bases not matched to a gene: 8. CDR1 MNHEY and CDR2 SMNVEV come from the germline V gene (reference sequence).

V and J are TRBV4-1 and TRBJ1-1; 7 bases map to TRBD1. CDR1 is MGHRA and CDR2 is YSYEKL in the germline V gene. CDR3 length: 14 residues. Losses at the gene ends were 4 bases for V and 4 bases for J; bases not matched to a gene: 6. The CDR3, as DNA: TGCGCCAGCAGCCGCGGACAGGCGGGCACTGAAGCTTTCTTT. This encodes CASSRGQAGTEAFF.